One and the same sample provided the 2 T cell receptor beta chains below, sequenced in a study of shared clonotypes between healthy human individuals. Sequenced by immunoSEQ multiplex PCR; TCRdb stores in-frame clones only, minus some. Found here are hundreds of thousands of clones, around 73% of them singletons; the top ten hold around 1.8%. Sequencing was performed on memory CD4+ T cells sorted from blood. The subset: CD45RA-negative fraction. The origin of the receptors is a young woman in good health.

V and J are TRBV28 and TRBJ1-2; a weak D match, TRBD1 (6 bases). Between the trimmed V and J ends, which lost 6 bases and 1 base, there was a span of 21 bases. Germline V gene lookup returns CDR1 MDHEN and CDR2 SYDVKM. This CDR3 comprises 17 residues. CDR3 nucleotide sequence: TGTGCCAGCAGATACCCTGGACAGACGGGGGTTAACTATGGCTACACCTTC. Protein sequence: CASRYPGQTGVNYGYTF.

The rearrangement links TRBV19 to TRBJ2-7; the D gene is possibly TRBD2 (6 bases). The V end was cut by 4 bases, the J end by 2 bases, with 15 bases between. This CDR3 is built from 15 residues. Looked up from germline, CDR1 is LNHDA and CDR2 is SQIVND (reference sequence). The CDR3 DNA reads TGTGCCAGTAGTAAGTCGCGGGATTCTACCTACGAGCAGTACTTC. Its translation is CASSKSRDSTYEQYF.